Below, 29 T cell receptor beta chains from the same sample are listed, as sequenced in a study of blood T cells in healthy people across ages. Using a J-beta primer mix together with a sample-barcoded 5' primer, a second PCR was run for roughly 7 to 11 cycles. Using its own MiXCR run on the 5' RACE reads, TCRdb lists one record per CDR3 protein. The sample records approximately 800,000 distinct CDR3 sequences, about 53% being singletons. Sequences were obtained from blood. The receptors originated from a man at least 80 years old in good health.

The J gene is TRBJ2-6, the V gene TRBV6-2 or TRBV6-3, with D unclear. This CDR3 has 16 residues. Deletions cut 5 bases from V and 0 bases from J, with 11 bases between. CDR1 is MNHEY and CDR2 is SVGEGT in the germline V gene. The CDR3 DNA follows: TGTGCCAGCAGTCCCCAGACTCCCTCTGGGGCCAACGTCCTGACTTTC. Translated: CASSPQTPSGANVLTF.

The chain recombines TRBV3-1 with TRBJ2-1, with D unresolved. This CDR3 comprises 16 residues. Looked up from germline, CDR1 is LGHDT and CDR2 is YNNKEL (reference sequence). The ends were cut back, 4 bases at V and 0 bases at J, with 13 bases in the middle. The CDR3 DNA sequence: TGTGCCAGCAGCCCCATCCAGCTAAGCTCCTACAATGAGCAGTTCTTC. Translated: CASSPIQLSSYNEQFF.

This clonotype was seen a few times. The chain carries TRBV7-8 and TRBJ1-2, with D maybe TRBD1 (5 bases). The CDR3 runs 13 residues. Germline loops: CDR1 SGHVS, CDR2 FQNEAQ. Trimming cost V 5 bases and J 8 bases, with 15 bases left between them. The CDR3 sequence: CASSHKTDLGYTF. DNA for the CDR3: TGTGCCAGCAGCCACAAGACAGATCTAGGCTACACCTTC.

CDR3: CASSLDGGGLGQPQHF. The CDR3 bases are TGCGCCAGCAGCTTGGATGGGGGGGGTTTGGGGCAGCCCCAGCATTTT. The genes are TRBV5-1 and TRBJ1-5; D possibly corresponds to TRBD1 (5 bases). Trimming pared 0 bases from V and 7 bases from J, leaving 17 bases between. This CDR3 has 16 residues. CDR1 and CDR2 from the germline V gene are SGHRS and YFSETQ.

There are a few counts of this clonotype. This chain links TRBV11-2 with TRBJ2-7; tentatively, D is TRBD1 (6 bases). The germline V gene encodes CDR1 SGHAT and CDR2 FQNNGV. This CDR3 is 14 amino acids long. The V and J ends lost 6 bases and 2 bases respectively, with 14 bases between them. CDR3 DNA sequence: TGTGCCAGCAGGCGCACGACAGGCCCCTACGAGCAGTACTTC. As protein: CASRRTTGPYEQYF.

As to this clonotype: The limits of the CDR3 on the DNA are not certain, so only TCRdb's listed CDR3 is given. The chain has TRBV5-1 and TRBJ1-5; the table's D call of TRBD1 was not tested on the DNA. The CDR3 is made up of 23 amino acids, end residues included. Germline V gene sequence: CDR1 SGHRS, CDR2 YFSETQ. CDR3 loop: CASSSTGNEYEQYFGPGNQPQHF.

The chain joins TRBV10-3 to TRBJ2-7, with a weak D call TRBD1 (6 bases). Trimming cost V 3 bases and J 4 bases, with 13 bases left between them. Per germline, CDR1 ENHRY and CDR2 SYGVKD. This CDR3 comprises 14 residues. The CDR3 loop reads CAISDAGASYEQYF. CDR3 sequence (DNA): TGTGCCATCAGTGACGCAGGGGCCTCGTACGAGCAGTACTTC.

The CDR3 region is CASSPTAGAVTEAFF. CDR3 bases: TGCGCCAGCAGCCCGACGGCAGGGGCGGTAACTGAAGCTTTCTTT. The chain uses TRBV5-1 and TRBJ1-1; possible D gene TRBD1, 6 bases. The CDR3 length is 15 residues. Germline values: CDR1 SGHRS, CDR2 YFSETQ. Trimming removed 4 bases at V and 5 bases at J, with 18 bases between.

The chain combines TRBV5-1 with TRBJ2-3; 7 nucleotides align to TRBD1. Losses at the gene ends were 5 bases for V and 4 bases for J; bases not matched to a gene: 10. The germline gives CDR1 SGHRS, CDR2 YFSETQ. The CDR3 totals 15 residues. CDR3 residues: CASRGEGARADTQYF. Here the CDR3 DNA reads TGCGCCAGCAGGGGTGAGGGGGCGCGTGCAGATACGCAGTATTTT.

This clonotype appeared a single time. The junction does not match germline at one end; this may be a read error. The J gene is TRBJ2-1, the V gene TRBV12-5; TRBD2 agrees at 9 bases. This CDR3 comprises 15 residues. Germline loops: CDR1 LGHNT, CDR2 FRNRAP. As DNA, the CDR3 is TGTACTAGTGGTTTGCCCGGGACTAGCACGCGTGAGCAGTTCTTC. Amino acid sequence: CTSGLPGTSTREQFF.

The chain has TRBV9 and TRBJ2-5; a weak D match, TRBD1 (5 bases). This CDR3 is built from 14 residues. V dropped 2 bases and J dropped 0 bases, with 8 bases sitting between them. Germline V gene lookup returns CDR1 SGDLS and CDR2 YYNGEE. As DNA, the CDR3 is TGTGCCAGCAGCGTCGACAGATACCAAGAGACCCAGTACTTC. Protein sequence: CASSVDRYQETQYF.

Turning to this clonotype: One end of the junction fails to match germline, which may point to a read error. The chain links TRBV19 to TRBJ2-3, with 9 nucleotides matching TRBD2. The germline gives CDR1 LNHDA, CDR2 SQIVND (reference sequence). There are 16 residues in the CDR3. CDR3 sequence reads: CASSIPTSGSIDTQYF. For the CDR3, the DNA is TGTGCCAGTAGTATCCCGACTAGCGGAAGCATAGATACGCAGTATTTT.

As concerns this clonotype: The junction departs from germline at one end; a sequencing error may be responsible. This chain joins TRBV5-1 and TRBJ2-1, with D unresolved. The CDR3 runs 15 residues. Germline-derived CDR1 and CDR2 are SGHRS and YFSETQ. CDR3 nucleotides: TGCGCCAGCCGTTCGGTGGCGGAACCCTACAATGGGCAGTTCTTC. Translating it yields CASRSVAEPYNGQFF.

The sample holds a few counts of this clonotype. The limits of the CDR3 on the DNA are not certain, so only TCRdb's listed CDR3 is given. The chain joins TRBV20-1 to TRBJ2-6. Ends included, the CDR3 has 15 residues. From germline, CDR1 is DFQATT and CDR2 SNEGSKA (reference sequence). The chain's CDR3 is CSAGMTVPGANVLTF.

The rearrangement links TRBV7-3 to TRBJ1-1, with unresolved D. Germline V gene sequence: CDR1 SGHTA, CDR2 FQGTGA. The CDR3 has 13 residues. V shed 4 bases and J shed 0 bases, with 6 bases lying between them. The CDR3 DNA sequence: TGTGCCAGCAGCTCCTTTATGAACACTGAAGCTTTCTTT. Amino acid sequence: CASSSFMNTEAFF.

This clonotype was recorded once. The CDR3 bases are TGTGCCAGCAGCCTACTTGGGCTTAATGAGCAGTTCTTC. Translating it yields CASSLLGLNEQFF. V gene TRBV3-1 combines with J gene TRBJ2-1, with unresolved D. The V end lost 4 bases, the J end lost 7 bases, and 11 bases lay between the germline ends. The CDR3 is 13 residues long. Germline loops: CDR1 LGHDT, CDR2 YNNKEL (reference sequence).

This clonotype was seen a handful of times. The rearrangement links TRBV5-1 to TRBJ2-5; TRBD2 matches 13 bases. The CDR3 has 16 residues. Germline CDR1 SGHRS, CDR2 YFSETQ. Trimming took 0 bases from V and 3 from J; bases not matched to a gene: 2. The CDR3 coding sequence is TGCGCCAGCAGCTTGGGGACTAGCGGGAGTAAAGAGACCCAGTACTTC. This gives the protein CASSLGTSGSKETQYF.

The CDR3 sequence is CSAGTSGRRVMYEQFF. In DNA form, the CDR3 reads TGCAGTGCGGGGACTAGCGGGAGGCGGGTTATGTATGAGCAGTTCTTC. The rearrangement uses TRBV20-1 and TRBJ2-1; 15 positions match TRBD2. With 6 bases clipped from V and 8 bases from J, the junction kept 11 bases outside the gene matches. Looked up from germline, CDR1 is DFQATT and CDR2 is SNEGSKA (reference sequence). The CDR3 loop spans 16 amino acids.

V usage is TRBV11-2 and J usage is TRBJ2-7, with no clear D. Germline V lookup: CDR1 SGHAT, CDR2 FQNNGV. CDR3 length: 12 residues. Trimming took off 2 bases at V and 5 bases at J, with 7 bases between the two ends. CDR3 sequence (DNA): TGTGCCAGCAGCTTAAGGTCAAACGAGCAGTACTTC. Protein: CASSLRSNEQYF.

This clonotype was picked up one time. This chain joins TRBV6-6 and TRBJ1-3; D gene unclear. Germline-derived CDR1 and CDR2 are MNHNY and SVGAGI (reference sequence). Trimming took off 6 bases at V and 7 bases at J, with 16 bases between the two ends. The CDR3 sequence is 14 residues long. CDR3 loop: CASSHLGSGNTIYF. DNA for the CDR3: TGTGCCAGCAGCCACCTGGGGTCCGGTAACACCATATATTTT.

V is TRBV7-6 and J is TRBJ2-7; 8 bases fit TRBD1. This CDR3 has 18 residues. V gave up 5 bases and J gave up 0 bases; unmatched junction bases: 15. Per germline, CDR1 SGHVS and CDR2 FNYEAQ. The CDR3 nucleotides are TGTGCCAGCAGCGCTACGATCTCGTCCGGACAGGGCTCCTACGAGCAGTACTTC. It encodes CASSATISSGQGSYEQYF.

This clonotype came up a few times. The V call is TRBV29-1, the J call TRBJ2-7; D remains unclear. The CDR3 runs to 13 residues. Germline CDR1 SQVTM, CDR2 ANQGSEA. Trimming pared 1 base from V and 3 bases from J, leaving 10 bases between. CDR3 coding DNA: TGCAGCGTTGAAGGGCAACCGGGCTACGAGCAGTACTTC. This codes for CSVEGQPGYEQYF.

This rearrangement joins TRBV20-1 to TRBJ1-2, with D maybe TRBD1 (6 bases). CDR1 and CDR2 from the germline V gene are DFQATT and SNEGSKA (reference sequence). V lost 7 bases to trimming and J lost 6 bases, with 18 bases between them. The CDR3 is 13 residues long. CDR3 sequence reads: CSVTGTTGDGYTF. CDR3 bases: TGCAGTGTCACCGGGACAACTGGCGATGGCTACACCTTC.

The table lists this clonotype with a count of one. The chain employs TRBV7-3 and TRBJ2-1; D is unresolved. Germline loops: CDR1 SGHTA, CDR2 FQGTGA. The V end lost 5 bases, the J end lost 5 bases, and 7 bases lay between the germline ends. The CDR3 is made up of 12 amino acids. CDR3 sequence (DNA): TGTGCCAGCAGCATCCGGGACAATGAGCAGTTCTTC. Translated, it gives CASSIRDNEQFF.

The rearrangement links TRBV20-1 to TRBJ1-2, with 7 bases matching TRBD1. CDR1 and CDR2 from the germline V gene are DFQATT and SNEGSKA (reference sequence). The CDR3 runs to 15 residues. After removal of 0 bases from V and 7 bases from J, the junction contained 11 bases not matched to a gene. CDR3 nucleotides: TGCAGTGCTAGAGATTTTGGACAGGAGCCGCCTGGCTACACCTTC. Translating it yields CSARDFGQEPPGYTF.

The V gene is TRBV20-1, the J gene TRBJ2-5, with D unresolved. The CDR3 covers 12 residues. V shed 2 bases and J shed 5 bases, with 9 bases lying between them. Looked up from germline, CDR1 is DFQATT and CDR2 is SNEGSKA (reference sequence). The CDR3 DNA follows: TGCAGTGCTAGACGCTTCGGGGAGACCCAGTACTTC. It codes for CSARRFGETQYF.

The chain carries TRBV3-1 and TRBJ2-4; D is uncertain. Germline V gene data show CDR1 as LGHDT and CDR2 as YNNKEL (reference sequence). The CDR3 totals 15 residues. V dropped 0 bases and J dropped 13 bases, with 19 bases sitting between them. The CDR3 loop reads CASSQDGRLGNEQYF. The DNA for the CDR3 is TGTGCCAGCAGCCAAGACGGTCGCCTGGGGAATGAGCAGTACTTC.

The chain couples TRBV20-1 to TRBJ1-2, with a tentative D call TRBD1 (6 bases). CDR1 and CDR2 from the germline V gene are DFQATT and SNEGSKA (reference sequence). Deletions cut 0 bases from V and 5 bases from J, with 13 bases between. The length of the CDR3 is 14 residues. As DNA, the CDR3 is TGCAGTGCTAGAGATGGGGGGCAGCCTTATGGCTACACCTTC. As protein: CSARDGGQPYGYTF.

The chain combines TRBV7-9 with TRBJ2-1; unclear D gene. This CDR3 contains 12 residues. Trimming removed 3 bases from V and 10 bases from J, with 10 bases in between. CDR1 is SEHNR, CDR2 FQNEAQ, per germline (reference sequence). The CDR3: CASSLDASEQFF. In nucleotides, the CDR3 is TGTGCCAGCAGCTTGGACGCCTCCGAGCAGTTCTTC.